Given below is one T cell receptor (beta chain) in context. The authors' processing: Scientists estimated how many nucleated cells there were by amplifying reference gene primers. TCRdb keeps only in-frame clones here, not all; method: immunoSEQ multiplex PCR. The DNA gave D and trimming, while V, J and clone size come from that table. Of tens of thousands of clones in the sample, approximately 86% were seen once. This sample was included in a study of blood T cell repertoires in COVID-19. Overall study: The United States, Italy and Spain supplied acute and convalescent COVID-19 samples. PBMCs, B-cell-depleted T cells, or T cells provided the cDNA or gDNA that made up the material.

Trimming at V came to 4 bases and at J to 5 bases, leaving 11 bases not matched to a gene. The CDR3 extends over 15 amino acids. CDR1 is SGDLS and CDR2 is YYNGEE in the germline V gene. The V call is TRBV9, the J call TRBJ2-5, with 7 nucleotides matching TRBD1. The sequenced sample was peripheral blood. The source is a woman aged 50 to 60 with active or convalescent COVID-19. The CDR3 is CASSPPGQHQETQYF. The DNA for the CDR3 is TGTGCCAGCAGCCCCCCGGGACAGCATCAGGAGACCCAGTACTTC.